This T cell receptor beta chain was found in a study of CD8+ T cells in alopecia areata. Whole-study context: Dosing spanned 6 to 18 months on tofacitinib, then 6 months off drug. The study's findings and limits: There was only one nonresponder, so it was unclear how baseline CD8+ expansion relates to response. Especially in alopecia totalis/universalis, lesional scalp showed greater clonality than normal scalp did. On tofacitinib, scalp clonality and expanded CD8+ clones among top 100 fell significantly.

Treatment of the sample: oral pan-JAK inhibitor, 5-10 mg twice daily. V shed 1 base and J shed 6 bases, with 9 bases lying between them. The CDR3 spans 13 residues. Germline V lookup: CDR1 SGHRS, CDR2 YFSETQ. Following extraction, RNA underwent reverse transcription to cDNA, which served as the sequencing template. Sequencing was performed with immunoSEQ multiplex PCR; in TCRdb, only in-frame clones are kept and a portion is missing. The data contain roughly 200,000 clones, more than 30% of them seen just once; the ten biggest clones take up around 0.48%. In regard to this clone: What it binds is not known.

This receptor was obtained from a human donor with alopecia areata. The genes are TRBV5-1 and TRBJ2-3; D is unclear. Sample: CD4+ T cells sorted from blood, taken at week 34, from a patient treated with tofacitinib. CDR3 protein: CASSLLRWDTQYF. CDR3 nucleotides: TGCGCCAGCAGCTTGTTGAGATGGGATACGCAGTATTTT.